The TCR beta chain under discussion was sequenced for a study of early stage breast cancer tumors. Study in general: Of some 17 invasive breast tumors, fewer than 13 were hormone receptor-positive, HER2-negative.

Trimming stripped 0 bases from V and 6 bases from J, with 11 bases between. This CDR3 spans 14 amino acids. Germline V gives CDR1 SGHTA, CDR2 FQGTGA. Each tumor contributed about 19-55 mg of diced tissue. To note about this clone: What it recognizes is unknown.

Sequenced by immunoSEQ multiplex PCR; TCRdb stores in-frame clones only, minus some. The sample carries 25,000 to 35,000 clones, around 50% recorded once. Study-level findings and limits: Tumor and normal breast were distinguished via blood comparison in about 90% of the 16 patients. Tumors had roughly 2.6-fold higher T cell density than normal breast.

This sequence was found in a person aged 45-65 years with breast cancer. The V and J genes are TRBV7-3 and TRBJ1-1; D is uncertain. The source material was breast tumor tissue. Written as DNA, the CDR3 is TGTGCCAGCAGCTTAACGGGGTTCGGATCTGAAGCTTTCTTT. Translated, it gives CASSLTGFGSEAFF.